A selection of T cell receptor beta chains follows, all from one sample in a study of shared clonotypes between healthy human individuals. The protocol was immunoSEQ multiplex PCR, while the TCRdb copy is restricted to in-frame clones and leaves out a portion. The sample includes 1,400,000 or so clones, around 98.5% seen only once; the top ten take 0.3% to 0.45%. The sample taken for sequencing was naive CD4+ T cells sorted from blood. The receptor set was obtained from a young man in good health. Each CDR3 is given without its conserved first and last residue.

cdr3_length v_call cdr3_aa
11 TRBV27 ASSGDRGVGQF
14 TRBV7-9 ASSLESVANTGELF
12 TRBV6-9 ASSYSWVPYEQY
12 TRBV6-5 ASSYGGRLYEQY
12 TRBV5-1 ASSSRTGSYEQY
14 TRBV5-1 ASSEPLAGAMDTQY
12 TRBV5-6 ASSLHRGSYEQY
13 TRBV9 ASSVEWGGGTEAF
12 TRBV9 ASSATTVNTEAF
11 TRBV29-1 SGMTGYPSEQY
10 TRBV5-1 ASSLDGTEAF
12 TRBV28 ASSFRGAGYEQY
12 TRBV30 AWSMPLRDGGYT
18 TRBV29-1 SNRDREIRLGTGWAGELF
13 TRBV28 ASTRPIGGGTEAF
13 TRBV27 ASSLTNRGGKTQY
15 TRBV2 ASSVDRGRAGANVLT
10 TRBV19 ASITGAYEQY
19 TRBV4-3 ASSQDPSRTGLPPSNQPQH
13 TRBV19 ASSISSGTYNEQF
17 TRBV7-9 ASSLRMAGVPSGANVLT
12 TRBV13 ASSSTGSPYGYT
10 TRBV11-2 ASSQDTRTRY
11 TRBV18 ASSPRGGETQY
13 TRBV11-1 ASSPVHIDSYEQY
13 TRBV6-6 ASSHGIGWNQPQH
12 TRBV25-1 ASSAPGREFGYT
14 TRBV28 ASSYPAGNSNQPQH
13 TRBV11-2 ASAPLPNLNYGYT
12 TRBV2 ASSPGLNNQPQH